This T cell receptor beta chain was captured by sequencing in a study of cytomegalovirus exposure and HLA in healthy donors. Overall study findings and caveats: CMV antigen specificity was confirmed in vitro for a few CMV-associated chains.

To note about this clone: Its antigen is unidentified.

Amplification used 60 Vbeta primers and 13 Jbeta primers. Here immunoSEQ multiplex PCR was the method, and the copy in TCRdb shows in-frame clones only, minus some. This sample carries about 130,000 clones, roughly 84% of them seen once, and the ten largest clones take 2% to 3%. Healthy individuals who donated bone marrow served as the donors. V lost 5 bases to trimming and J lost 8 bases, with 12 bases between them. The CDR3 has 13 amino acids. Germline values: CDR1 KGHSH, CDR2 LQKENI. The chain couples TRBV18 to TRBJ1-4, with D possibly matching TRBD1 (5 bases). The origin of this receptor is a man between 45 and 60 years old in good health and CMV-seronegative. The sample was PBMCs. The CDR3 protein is CASSKDNREKLFF. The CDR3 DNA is TGTGCCAGCTCAAAGGACAATAGGGAAAAACTGTTTTTT. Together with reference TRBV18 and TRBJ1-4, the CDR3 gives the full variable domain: NAGVMQNPRHLVRRRGQEARLRCSPMKGHSHVYWYRQLPEEGLKFMVYLQKENIIDESGMPKERFSAEFPKEGPSILRIQQVVRGDSAAYFCASSKDNREKLFFGSGTQLSVL.